This T cell receptor beta chain derives from a study of Graves' ophthalmopathy and Graves' hyperthyroidism (dated by TCRdb to the late 2010s). The study in broad terms: Hyperthyroidism was considered stable if no progression to ophthalmopathy occurred within 18 months of follow-up. Once sampling was done, hyperthyroidism patients were given methimazole at a starting dose of 30 mg daily, while ophthalmopathy patients were given high-dose intravenous methylprednisolone. In total, 135 blood samples were TCR-sequenced: 43 ophthalmopathy, roughly 80 hyperthyroidism and some 17 hyperthyroidism-to-ophthalmopathy patients. An independent validation cohort was composed of roughly 18 hyperthyroidism patients and about 16 patients who later progressed from hyperthyroidism to ophthalmopathy. A discovery set of 100 patients (roughly 43 ophthalmopathy, 55 to 65 stable hyperthyroidism) was enrolled to explore V-J signatures distinguishing ophthalmopathy from hyperthyroidism. To tell Graves' ophthalmopathy apart from Graves' hyperthyroidism, and to predict which patients would progress to ophthalmopathy, the study relied on TCR beta repertoire signatures. In roughly 6 hyperthyroidism patients, the T-cell repertoires found in thyroid tissue were compared with those found in blood. The study at large found these results: No statistical method was used to predetermine the sample size, and group allocation was not hidden from the investigators. In validation, the model predicted ophthalmopathy progression with about 64% sensitivity and roughly 72% specificity; 12 predicted patients were CT-confirmed with GO in a median of approximately six months. Most expanded thyroid clonotypes with a frequency above 0.001 also appeared in blood, which suggests that blood repertoires may reflect the immune response in the thyroid. In cross-validation, the 13-signature model distinguished ophthalmopathy from stable hyperthyroidism with just over 85% sensitivity and roughly 81% specificity, while in the test set the corresponding values were about 80% and 75%.

V and J lose 7 bases and 3 bases, and a span of 9 bases separates them. As encoded in the germline V gene (reference sequence), CDR1 is DFQATT while CDR2 is SNEGSKA. Its CDR3 holds 11 amino acids, cysteine through phenylalanine. Left in the record is the CDR3 DNA by itself, 33 bases read in frame from the first base. For repertoire sequencing, the TCR beta CDR3 regions were amplified from RNA transcripts. The first round of RT-PCR was done with HTBI primers and the Qiagen OneStep RT-PCR kit, and was followed by a second round of multiplex PCR, then size selection and purification. The libraries underwent paired-end sequencing with 100 bp reads on an Illumina HiSeq2000. In the original analysis: SOAPnuke was used to process the reads, removing any read that contained adapters or uncalled bases, had a mean Phred below 15, or lacked an exact match to the constant primer or identifier. High-quality paired reads were merged with COPE v1.2.5. Each unique nucleotide sequence was defined as a clonotype, and clonotypes were aligned to IMGT TRB V, D and J references with MiTCR v1.1. Analysis was restricted to V-J combinations with a frequency above 0.0001, which covered roughly 99% of repertoires. A TCR clonal expansion and chaos score per V-J combination was defined as the ratio of F50 clonal expansion to chaos observed in the TCRdist matrix. Welch's t-statistics and random forest were used to reduce features to about a dozen V-J combinations, which were fed into a naive Bayes classifier. The Morisita-Horn index was used to measure how similar the thyroid and blood repertoires were. The public reads were run again by TCRdb, first through fastp at Q25 and then through MiXCR, and only productive beta chains were kept. Under each unique CDR3 protein, matching rows form one entry showing the most common genes and DNA. TCRdb's processing, not the authors' own work, is the source of the V and J calls. The sample table contains 500,000 to 600,000 distinct CDR3 sequences; only one count was recorded for about two fifths of them. The ten largest clones represent roughly 4.5% of the sample.

This clonotype was counted ten times or more. It lacks a known antigen. No clone much larger than this one lies a single base away; base qualities are absent. The hyperthyroidism patients were 18 to 65 years old and newly diagnosed, with a disease duration of less than 2 months. Patients with other autoimmune diseases, uncontrolled infections, pregnancy or lactation were excluded from the study. Diagnosis was based on clinical symptoms, serum thyroxine, TRAb, thyroid ultrasound and orbital computed tomography. Total RNA was extracted using Trizol reagent, and RNA quality was checked on an Agilent 2100 Bioanalyzer.

The sequenced material came from peripheral blood or thyroid tissue (not recorded which). This TCR derives from an adult man with Graves' hyperthyroidism. The chain couples TRBV20-1 to TRBJ2-5; no D gene call is confident. The nucleotide sequence reads TGCAGTGGGACGTACGAAGAGACCCAGTACTTC. Translated, this is CSGTYEETQYF.